This T cell receptor beta chain derives from a study of blood T cells in healthy people across ages. The table lists this clonotype with a few counts. Primed by a sample-barcoded 5' primer and a J-beta primer mix, a second PCR proceeded for roughly 6 to 12 cycles. TCRdb passed the 5' RACE reads through MiXCR, listing each CDR3 protein once. Of some 760,000 distinct CDR3 sequences listed, about 25% were seen once; the top ten hold 9.4%. Unmatched junction bases numbered 15, after V lost 7 bases and J lost 8 bases. The CDR3 sequence is 15 residues long. Germline CDR1 and CDR2: DFQATT and SNEGSKA (reference sequence). These records were also assigned to another study, of T cells of mothers and their children. From that report: About six children, together with their three healthy Caucasian mothers, made up the donors.

The chain links TRBV20-1 to TRBJ2-1, with TRBD1 matching over 9 bases. The receptor's source is a boy younger than 18 in good health. Sequences were obtained from blood. CDR3 nucleotide sequence: TGCAGTGTTAAGCTAATTACAGGGGGCCGTGATGAGCAGTTCTTC. Protein sequence: CSVKLITGGRDEQFF.